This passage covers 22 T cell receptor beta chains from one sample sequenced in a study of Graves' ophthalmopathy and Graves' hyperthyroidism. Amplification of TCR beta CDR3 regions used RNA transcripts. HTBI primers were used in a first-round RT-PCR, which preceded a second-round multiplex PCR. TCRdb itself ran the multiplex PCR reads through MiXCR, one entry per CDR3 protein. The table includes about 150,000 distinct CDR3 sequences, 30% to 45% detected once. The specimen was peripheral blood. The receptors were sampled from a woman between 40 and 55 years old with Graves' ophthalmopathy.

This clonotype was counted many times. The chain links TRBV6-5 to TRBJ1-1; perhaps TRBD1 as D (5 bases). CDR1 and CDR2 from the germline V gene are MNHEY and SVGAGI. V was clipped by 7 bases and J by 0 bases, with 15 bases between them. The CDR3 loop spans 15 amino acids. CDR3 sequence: CASIHSRVLNTEAFF. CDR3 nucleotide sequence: TGTGCCAGCATTCACTCCAGGGTACTGAACACTGAAGCTTTCTTT.

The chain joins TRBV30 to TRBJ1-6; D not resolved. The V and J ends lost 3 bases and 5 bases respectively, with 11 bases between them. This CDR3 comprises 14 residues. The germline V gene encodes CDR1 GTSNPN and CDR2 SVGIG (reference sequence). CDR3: CAWRSGLHNSPLHF. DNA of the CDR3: TGTGCCTGGAGAAGCGGACTGCATAATTCACCCCTCCACTTT.

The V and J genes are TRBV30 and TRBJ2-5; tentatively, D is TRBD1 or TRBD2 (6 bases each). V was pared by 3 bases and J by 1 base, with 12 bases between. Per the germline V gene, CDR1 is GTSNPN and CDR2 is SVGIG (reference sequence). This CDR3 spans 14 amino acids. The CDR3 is CAWSQQGLQETQYF. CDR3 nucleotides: TGTGCCTGGAGCCAACAGGGACTCCAAGAGACCCAGTACTTC.

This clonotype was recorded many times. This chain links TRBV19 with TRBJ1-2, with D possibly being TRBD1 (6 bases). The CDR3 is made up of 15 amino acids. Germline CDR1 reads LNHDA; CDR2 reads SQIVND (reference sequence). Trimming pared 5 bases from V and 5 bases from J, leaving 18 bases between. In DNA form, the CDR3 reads TGTGCCAGTAGTGTAGCGGGGGCGCGGATTTATGGCTACACCTTC. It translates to CASSVAGARIYGYTF.

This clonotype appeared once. CDR3 amino acids: CSVAQGTDEQYF. DNA of the CDR3: TGCAGCGTTGCTCAGGGAACGGACGAGCAGTACTTC. V gene TRBV29-1 combines with J gene TRBJ2-7; D is perhaps TRBD1 (5 bases). V gave up 4 bases and J gave up 5 bases, with 12 bases separating them. The CDR3 length is 12 residues. Germline V CDR1 and CDR2: SQVTM, ANQGSEA.

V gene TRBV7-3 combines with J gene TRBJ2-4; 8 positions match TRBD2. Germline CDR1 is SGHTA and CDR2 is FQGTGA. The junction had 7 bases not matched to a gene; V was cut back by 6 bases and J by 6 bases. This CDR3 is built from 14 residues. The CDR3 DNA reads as TGTGCCAGCAGTAGAGCGGGAGATGGAAACATTCAGTACTTC. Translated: CASSRAGDGNIQYF.

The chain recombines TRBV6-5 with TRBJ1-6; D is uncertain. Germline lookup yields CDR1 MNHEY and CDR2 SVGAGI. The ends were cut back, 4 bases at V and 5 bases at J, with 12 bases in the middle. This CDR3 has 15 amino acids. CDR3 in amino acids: CASSFHGGDNSPLHF. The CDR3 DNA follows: TGTGCCAGCAGTTTCCACGGCGGGGATAATTCACCCCTCCACTTT.

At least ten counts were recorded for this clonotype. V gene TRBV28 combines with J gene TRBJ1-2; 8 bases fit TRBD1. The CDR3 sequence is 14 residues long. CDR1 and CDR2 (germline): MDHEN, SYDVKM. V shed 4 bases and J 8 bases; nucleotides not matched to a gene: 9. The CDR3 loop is CASSSHRGYWGYTF. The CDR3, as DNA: TGTGCCAGCAGTTCTCACAGGGGGTACTGGGGCTACACCTTC.

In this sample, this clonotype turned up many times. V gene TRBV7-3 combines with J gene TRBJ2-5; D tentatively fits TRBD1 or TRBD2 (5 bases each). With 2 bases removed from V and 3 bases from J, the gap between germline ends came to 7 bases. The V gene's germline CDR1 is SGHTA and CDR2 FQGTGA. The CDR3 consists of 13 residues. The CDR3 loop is CASSLVGEETQYF. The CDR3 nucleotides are TGTGCCAGCAGCTTAGTGGGGGAAGAGACCCAGTACTTC.

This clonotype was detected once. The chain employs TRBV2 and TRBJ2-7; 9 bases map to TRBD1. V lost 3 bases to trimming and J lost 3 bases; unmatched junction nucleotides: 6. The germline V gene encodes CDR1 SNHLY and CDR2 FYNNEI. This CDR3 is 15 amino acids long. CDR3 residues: CASSEDGTGFYEQYF. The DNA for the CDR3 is TGTGCCAGCAGTGAGGATGGGACAGGGTTCTACGAGCAGTACTTC.

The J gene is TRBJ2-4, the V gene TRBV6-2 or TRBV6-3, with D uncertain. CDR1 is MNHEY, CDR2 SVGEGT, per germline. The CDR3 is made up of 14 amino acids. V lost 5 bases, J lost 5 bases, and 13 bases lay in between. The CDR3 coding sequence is TGTGCCAGCAGTCTGTATGAATCCGAAAACATTCAGTACTTC. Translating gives CASSLYESENIQYF.

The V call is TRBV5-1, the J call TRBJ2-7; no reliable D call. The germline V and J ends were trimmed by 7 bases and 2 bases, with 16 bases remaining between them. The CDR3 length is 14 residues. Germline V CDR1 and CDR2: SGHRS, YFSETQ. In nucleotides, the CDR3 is TGCGCCAGCCGAGAACAAGGATCCCCCTACGAGCAGTACTTC. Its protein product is CASREQGSPYEQYF. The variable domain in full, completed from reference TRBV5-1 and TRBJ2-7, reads KAGVTQTPRYLIKTRGQQVTLSCSPISGHRSVSWYQQTPGQGLQFLFEYFSETQRNKGNFPGRFSGRQFSNSRSEMNVSTLELGDSALYLCASREQGSPYEQYFGPGTRLTVT.

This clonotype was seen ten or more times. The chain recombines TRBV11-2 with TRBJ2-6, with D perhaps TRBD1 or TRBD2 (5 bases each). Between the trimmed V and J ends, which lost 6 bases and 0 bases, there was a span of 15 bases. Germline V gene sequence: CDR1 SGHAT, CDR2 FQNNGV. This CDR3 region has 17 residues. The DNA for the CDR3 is TGTGCCAGCAGTAAGGGGACCCAAAGCTCTGGGGCCAACGTCCTGACTTTC. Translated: CASSKGTQSSGANVLTF.

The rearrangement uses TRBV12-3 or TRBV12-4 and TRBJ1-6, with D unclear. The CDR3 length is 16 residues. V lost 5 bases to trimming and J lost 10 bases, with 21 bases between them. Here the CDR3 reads CASSLPDLGLSSPLHF. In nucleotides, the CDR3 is TGTGCCAGCAGTCTTCCGGACCTAGGCTTAAGCTCACCCCTCCACTTT.

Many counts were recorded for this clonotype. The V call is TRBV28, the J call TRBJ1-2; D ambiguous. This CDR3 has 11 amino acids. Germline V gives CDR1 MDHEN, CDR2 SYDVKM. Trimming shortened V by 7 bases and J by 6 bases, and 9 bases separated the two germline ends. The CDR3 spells CASTHRDGYTF. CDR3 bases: TGTGCCAGCACCCACAGAGATGGCTACACCTTC.

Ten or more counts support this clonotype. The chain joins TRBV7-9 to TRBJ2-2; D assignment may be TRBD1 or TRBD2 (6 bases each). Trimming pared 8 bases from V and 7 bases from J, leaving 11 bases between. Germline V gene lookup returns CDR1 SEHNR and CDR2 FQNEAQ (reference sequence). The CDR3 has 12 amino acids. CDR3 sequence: CASGGQGGELFF. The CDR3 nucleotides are TGTGCCAGCGGGGGGCAAGGCGGGGAGCTGTTTTTT.

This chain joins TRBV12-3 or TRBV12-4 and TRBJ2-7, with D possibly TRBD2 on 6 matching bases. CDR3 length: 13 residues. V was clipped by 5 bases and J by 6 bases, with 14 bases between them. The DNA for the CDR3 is TGTGCCAGCAGTCCTCAACCGGGAGTCGAGCAGTACTTC. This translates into CASSPQPGVEQYF.

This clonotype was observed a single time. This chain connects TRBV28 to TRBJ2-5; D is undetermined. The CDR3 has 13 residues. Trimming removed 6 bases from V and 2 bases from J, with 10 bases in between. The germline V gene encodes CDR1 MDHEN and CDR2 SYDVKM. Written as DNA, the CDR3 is TGTGCCAGCAGCCTCTATGGTCAAGAGACCCAGTACTTC. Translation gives CASSLYGQETQYF.

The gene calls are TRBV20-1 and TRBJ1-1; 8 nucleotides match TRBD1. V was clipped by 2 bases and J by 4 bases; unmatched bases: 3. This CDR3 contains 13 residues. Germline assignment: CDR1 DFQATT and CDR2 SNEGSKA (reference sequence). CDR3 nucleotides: TGCAGTGCTAGACAGGGGGCAGGCACTGAAGCTTTCTTT. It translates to CSARQGAGTEAFF.

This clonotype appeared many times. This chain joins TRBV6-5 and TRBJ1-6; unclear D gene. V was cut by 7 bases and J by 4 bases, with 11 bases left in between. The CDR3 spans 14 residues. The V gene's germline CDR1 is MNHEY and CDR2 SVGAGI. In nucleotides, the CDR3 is TGTGCCAGCACCCTCCGGGGTTATAATTCACCCCTCCACTTT. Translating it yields CASTLRGYNSPLHF.

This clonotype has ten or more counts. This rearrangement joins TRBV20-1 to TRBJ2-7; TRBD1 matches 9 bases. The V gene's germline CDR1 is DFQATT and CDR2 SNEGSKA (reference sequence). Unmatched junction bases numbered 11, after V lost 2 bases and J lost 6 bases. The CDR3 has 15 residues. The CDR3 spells CSARKPGTGKSEQYF. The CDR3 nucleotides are TGCAGTGCTAGAAAGCCCGGGACAGGGAAATCCGAGCAGTACTTC.

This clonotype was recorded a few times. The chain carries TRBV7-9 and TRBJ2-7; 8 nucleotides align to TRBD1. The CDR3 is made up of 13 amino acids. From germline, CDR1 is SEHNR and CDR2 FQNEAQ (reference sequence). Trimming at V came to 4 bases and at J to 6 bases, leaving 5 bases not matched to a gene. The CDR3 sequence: CASSSPGGGEQYF. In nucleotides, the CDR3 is TGTGCCAGCAGCTCCCCAGGGGGCGGCGAGCAGTACTTC.